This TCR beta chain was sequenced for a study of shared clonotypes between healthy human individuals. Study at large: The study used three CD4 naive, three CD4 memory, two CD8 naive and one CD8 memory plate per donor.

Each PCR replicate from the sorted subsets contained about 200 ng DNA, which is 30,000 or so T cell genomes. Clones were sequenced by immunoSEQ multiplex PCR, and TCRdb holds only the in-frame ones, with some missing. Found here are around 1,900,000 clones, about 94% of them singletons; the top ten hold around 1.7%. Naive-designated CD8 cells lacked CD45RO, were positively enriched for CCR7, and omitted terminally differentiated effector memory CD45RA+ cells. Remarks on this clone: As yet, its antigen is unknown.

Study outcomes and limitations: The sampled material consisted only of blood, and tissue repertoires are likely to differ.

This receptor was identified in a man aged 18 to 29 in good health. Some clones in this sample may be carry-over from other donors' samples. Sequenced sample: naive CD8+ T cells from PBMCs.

The CDR3 sequence: CASSQPYRDPNTGELFF. The CDR3 bases are TGCGCCAGCAGCCAACCTTACAGGGACCCGAACACCGGGGAGCTGTTTTTT. The chain combines TRBV4-1 with TRBJ2-2, with D perhaps TRBD1 (6 bases). Germline V gives CDR1 MGHRA, CDR2 YSYEKL. V was pared by 2 bases and J by 0 bases, with 13 bases between. The CDR3 is 17 residues long.